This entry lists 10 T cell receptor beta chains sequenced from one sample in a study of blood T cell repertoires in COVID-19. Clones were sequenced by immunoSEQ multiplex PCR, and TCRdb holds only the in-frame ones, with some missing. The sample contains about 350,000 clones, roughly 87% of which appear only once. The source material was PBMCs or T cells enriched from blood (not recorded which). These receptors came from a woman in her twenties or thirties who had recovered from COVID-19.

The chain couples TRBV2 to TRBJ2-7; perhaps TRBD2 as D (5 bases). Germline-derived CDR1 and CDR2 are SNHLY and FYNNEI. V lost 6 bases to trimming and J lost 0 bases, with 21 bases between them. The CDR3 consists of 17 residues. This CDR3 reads CASREEGNLVFSYEQYF. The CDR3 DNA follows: TGTGCCAGCAGGGAGGAAGGGAACCTAGTGTTCTCCTACGAGCAGTACTTC.

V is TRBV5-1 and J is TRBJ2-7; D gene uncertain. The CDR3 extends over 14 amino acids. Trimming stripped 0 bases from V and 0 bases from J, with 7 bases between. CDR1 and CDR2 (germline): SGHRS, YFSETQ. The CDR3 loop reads CASSLVSSSYEQYF. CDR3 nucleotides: TGCGCCAGCAGCTTGGTTAGTTCCTCCTACGAGCAGTACTTC.

CDR3 DNA: TGTGCCACCAGTGATCTCCAGGGGCCCCTTCACCAAGAGACCCAGTACTTC. Translation: CATSDLQGPLHQETQYF. V and J are TRBV24-1 and TRBJ2-5; D may be TRBD1 (6 bases). Trimming took off 3 bases at V and 0 bases at J, with 16 bases between the two ends. Per germline, CDR1 KGHDR and CDR2 SFDVKD. The length of the CDR3 is 17 residues.

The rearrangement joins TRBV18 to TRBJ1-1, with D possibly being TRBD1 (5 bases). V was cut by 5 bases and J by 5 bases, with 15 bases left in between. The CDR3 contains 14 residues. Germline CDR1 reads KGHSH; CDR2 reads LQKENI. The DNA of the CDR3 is TGTGCCAGCTCAACTGAGGAGGGGCGAACTGAAGCTTTCTTT. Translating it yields CASSTEEGRTEAFF.

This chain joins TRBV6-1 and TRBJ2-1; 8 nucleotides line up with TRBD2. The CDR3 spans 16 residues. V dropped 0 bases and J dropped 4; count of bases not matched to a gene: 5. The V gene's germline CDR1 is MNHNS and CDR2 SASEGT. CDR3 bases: TGTGCCAGCAGTGAAGCCGGAACGGGAGGGTACAATGAGCAGTTCTTC. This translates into CASSEAGTGGYNEQFF.

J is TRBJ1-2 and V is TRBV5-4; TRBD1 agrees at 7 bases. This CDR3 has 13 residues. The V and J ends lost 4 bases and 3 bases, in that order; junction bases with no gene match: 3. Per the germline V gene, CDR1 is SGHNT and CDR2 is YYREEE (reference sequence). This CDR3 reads CASSIGTDYGYTF. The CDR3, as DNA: TGTGCCAGCAGCATCGGGACAGACTATGGCTACACCTTC.

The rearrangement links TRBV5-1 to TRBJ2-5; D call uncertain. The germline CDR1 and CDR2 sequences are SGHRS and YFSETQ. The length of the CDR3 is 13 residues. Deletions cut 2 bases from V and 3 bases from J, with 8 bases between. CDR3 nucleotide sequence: TGCGCCAGCAGCTTAGTGTCAGAAGAGACCCAGTACTTC. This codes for CASSLVSEETQYF. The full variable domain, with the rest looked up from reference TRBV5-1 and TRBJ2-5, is KAGVTQTPRYLIKTRGQQVTLSCSPISGHRSVSWYQQTPGQGLQFLFEYFSETQRNKGNFPGRFSGRQFSNSRSEMNVSTLELGDSALYLCASSLVSEETQYFGPGTRLLVL.

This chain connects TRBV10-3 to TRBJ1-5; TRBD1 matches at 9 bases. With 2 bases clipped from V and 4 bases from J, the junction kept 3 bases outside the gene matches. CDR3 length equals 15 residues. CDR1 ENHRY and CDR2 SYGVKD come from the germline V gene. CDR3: CAISEGTGRNQPQHF. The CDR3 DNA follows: TGTGCCATCAGTGAGGGGACAGGGAGAAATCAGCCCCAGCATTTT.

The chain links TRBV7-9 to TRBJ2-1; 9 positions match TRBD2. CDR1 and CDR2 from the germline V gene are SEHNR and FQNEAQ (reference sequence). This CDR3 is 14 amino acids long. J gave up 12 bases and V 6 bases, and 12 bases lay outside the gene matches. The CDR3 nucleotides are TGTGCCAGCAGTCCCAGCGGGAGGACAGTGAGGCAGTTCTTC. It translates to CASSPSGRTVRQFF.

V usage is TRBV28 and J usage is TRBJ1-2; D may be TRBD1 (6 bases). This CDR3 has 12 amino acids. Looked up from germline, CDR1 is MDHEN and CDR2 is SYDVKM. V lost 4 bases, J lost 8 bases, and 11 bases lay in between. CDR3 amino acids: CASSSHREGYTF. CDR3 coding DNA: TGTGCCAGCAGTTCCCACAGGGAAGGCTACACCTTC.